Below are 3 T cell receptor beta chains sequenced from a single sample in a study of T cells in narcolepsy. Using immunoSEQ multiplex PCR, the repertoire was profiled, and TCRdb retains in-frame clones only, with some absent. The sample holds under 20,000 clones, over 75% seen once. Sequencing was carried out using memory (CD45RA-) CD4+ T cells from blood. The receptors originated from a human donor in good health.

The chain links TRBV5-4 to TRBJ1-5; TRBD1 aligns across 10 bases. The CDR3 sequence is 14 residues long. J lost 9 bases, V lost 2 bases, and 5 bases had no gene match. CDR1 and CDR2 (germline): SGHNT, YYREEE (reference sequence). CDR3 residues: CASSFDRGQGPQHF. The CDR3 DNA reads TGTGCCAGCAGCTTTGACAGGGGGCAAGGGCCCCAGCATTTT.

The rearrangement uses TRBV19 and TRBJ2-5, with TRBD1 matching over 8 bases. The junction had 13 bases not matched to a gene; V was cut back by 5 bases and J by 5 bases. Germline CDR1 LNHDA, CDR2 SQIVND (reference sequence). This CDR3 has 16 residues. This chain's CDR3 is CASSLQGAASLETQYF. CDR3 sequence (DNA): TGTGCCAGTAGTTTGCAGGGGGCGGCGTCTTTGGAGACCCAGTACTTC. Full variable domain (missing parts from reference TRBV19 and TRBJ2-5): DGGITQSPKYLFRKEGQNVTLSCEQNLNHDAMYWYRQDPGQGLRLIYYSQIVNDFQKGDIAEGYSVSREKKESFPLTVTSAQKNPTAFYLCASSLQGAASLETQYFGPGTRLLVL.

The chain combines TRBV6-6 with TRBJ2-3, with D maybe TRBD1 (5 bases). V lost 5 bases and J 2 bases, leaving 14 bases between the germline ends. CDR3 length equals 15 residues. Per the germline V gene, CDR1 is MNHNY and CDR2 is SVGAGI (reference sequence). DNA for the CDR3: TGTGCCAGCAGTCGCAGGGCCCTAAACACAGATACGCAGTATTTT. Protein sequence: CASSRRALNTDTQYF.